This TCR beta chain is from a study of blood T cells in healthy people across ages. Germline V gene data show CDR1 as SQVTM and CDR2 as ANQGSEA. The CDR3 covers 14 residues. After removal of 8 bases from V and 2 bases from J, the junction contained 8 bases not matched to a gene. Sample-barcoded 5' priming and a J-beta primer mix drove a second PCR of about 6 to 12 cycles. One entry per CDR3 protein, called by TCRdb with MiXCR from the 5' RACE reads. The table has over a million distinct CDR3 sequences, 35% to 55% seen once. This sequence was found in a woman aged 60-75 years in good health. This chain joins TRBV29-1 and TRBJ2-3; 9 nucleotides align to TRBD2. The sample comprised blood. CDR3 nucleotides: TGCAGCATCCTCGCGGGAGGGTCCACAGATACGCAGTATTTT. This gives the protein CSILAGGSTDTQYF.